Here is one TCR beta chain with its context. Its antigen is undetermined. Whereas donors were nominally healthy upon sampling, unrecorded immune exposures were probable. Use of 60 Vbeta and 13 Jbeta primers characterized the PCR. Assay: immunoSEQ multiplex PCR; the TCRdb copy retains only in-frame clones and omits some. The sample includes 95,000 to 150,000 clones, more than 60% of them seen just once. This sample is drawn from a study of cytomegalovirus exposure and HLA in healthy donors. Whole-study results and caveats: Rarity marked most TCR sequences, yet some public TCRs occurred in many donors. Sequencing artifact likely explains a cluster of highly shared sequence variants.

After removal of 6 bases from V and 4 bases from J, the junction contained 9 bases not matched to a gene. Germline assignment: CDR1 MDHEN and CDR2 SYDVKM. The CDR3 runs 14 residues. The TCR comes from a man aged 18 to 29 in good health and CMV-seronegative. The sample was PBMCs. This sequence joins TRBV28 and TRBJ2-7; TRBD1 agrees at 7 bases. CDR3 residues: CASRPGTEIYEQYF. The CDR3 DNA reads as TGTGCCAGCAGACCCGGGACAGAGATATACGAGCAGTACTTC. Together with reference TRBV28 and TRBJ2-7, the CDR3 gives the full variable domain: DVKVTQSSRYLVKRTGEKVFLECVQDMDHENMFWYRQDPGLGLRLIYFSYDVKMKEKGDIPEGYSVSREKKERFSLILESASTNQTSMYLCASRPGTEIYEQYFGPGTRLTVT.